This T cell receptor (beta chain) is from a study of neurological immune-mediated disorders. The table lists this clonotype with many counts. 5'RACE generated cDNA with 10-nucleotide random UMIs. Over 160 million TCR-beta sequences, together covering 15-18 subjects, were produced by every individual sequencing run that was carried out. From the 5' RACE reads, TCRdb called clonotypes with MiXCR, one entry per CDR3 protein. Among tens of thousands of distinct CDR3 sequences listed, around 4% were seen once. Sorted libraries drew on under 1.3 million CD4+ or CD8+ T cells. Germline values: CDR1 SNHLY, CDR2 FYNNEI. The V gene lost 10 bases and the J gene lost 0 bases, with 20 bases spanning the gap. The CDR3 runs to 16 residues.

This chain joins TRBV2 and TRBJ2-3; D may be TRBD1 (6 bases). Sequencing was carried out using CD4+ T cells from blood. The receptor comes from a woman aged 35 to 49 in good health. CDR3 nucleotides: TGTGCCACCCGGGCGACAGGAAGCACTAGCACAGATACGCAGTATTTT. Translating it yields CATRATGSTSTDTQYF. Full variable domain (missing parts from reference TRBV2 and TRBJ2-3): EPEVTQTPSHQVTQMGQEVILRCVPISNHLYFYWYRQILGQKVEFLVSFYNNEISEKSEIFDDQFSVERPDGSNFTLKIRSTKLEDSAMYFCATRATGSTSTDTQYFGPGTRLTVL.